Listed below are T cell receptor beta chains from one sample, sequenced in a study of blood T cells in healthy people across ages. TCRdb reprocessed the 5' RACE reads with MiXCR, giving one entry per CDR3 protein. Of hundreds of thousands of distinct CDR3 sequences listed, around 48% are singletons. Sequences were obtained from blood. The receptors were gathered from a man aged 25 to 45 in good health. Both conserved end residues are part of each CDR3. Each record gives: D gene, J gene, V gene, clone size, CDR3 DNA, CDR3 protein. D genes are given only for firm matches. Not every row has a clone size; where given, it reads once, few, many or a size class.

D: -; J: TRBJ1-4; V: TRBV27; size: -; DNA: TGTGCCAGCGGGTGGACAGTTAATGAAAAACTGTTTTTT; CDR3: CASGWTVNEKLFF
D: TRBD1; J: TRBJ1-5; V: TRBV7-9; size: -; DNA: TGTGCCAGCAGCCACAGGGGGGACAGTCAGCCCCAGCATTTT; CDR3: CASSHRGDSQPQHF
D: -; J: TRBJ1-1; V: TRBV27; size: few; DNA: TGTGCCAGCAGTTTAGGGTCCCCCACTGAAGCTTTCTTT; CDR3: CASSLGSPTEAFF
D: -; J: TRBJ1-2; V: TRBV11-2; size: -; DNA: TGTGCCAGCAGCTTAGCCGGGGGGAATCCCACCTTC; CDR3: CASSLAGGNPTF
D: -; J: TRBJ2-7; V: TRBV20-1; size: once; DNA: TGCAGTGCTAGAGCTAAAAATCAGGGCCCCTACGAGCAGTACTTC; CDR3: CSARAKNQGPYEQYF
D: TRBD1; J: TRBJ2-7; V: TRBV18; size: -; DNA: TGTGCCAGCTCACCAAACGAGGGGGCAGGGATGGAGAGGTACTTC; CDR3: CASSPNEGAGMERYF
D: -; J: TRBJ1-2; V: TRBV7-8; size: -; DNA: TGTGCCAGCATCCTAACCGACAGCGAATATGGCTACACCTTC; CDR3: CASILTDSEYGYTF
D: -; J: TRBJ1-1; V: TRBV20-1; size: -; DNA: TGCAGTGCTAGATCGGGACATTTGAACACTGAAGCTTTCTTT; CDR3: CSARSGHLNTEAFF
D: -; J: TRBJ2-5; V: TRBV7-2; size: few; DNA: TGTGCCAGCAGCTTATCGCGGAGCCACTTACAAGAGACCCAGTACTTC; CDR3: CASSLSRSHLQETQYF
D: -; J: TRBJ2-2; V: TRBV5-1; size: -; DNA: TGCGCCAGCAGCATAGACTCGGGGGGGGAGCTGTTTTTT; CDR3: CASSIDSGGELFF
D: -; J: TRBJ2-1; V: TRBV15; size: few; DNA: TGTGCCACCCTGGGGAGGTTGAATGAGCAGTTCTTC; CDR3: CATLGRLNEQFF
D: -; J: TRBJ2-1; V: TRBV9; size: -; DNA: TGTGCCAGCAGCGTTGGGCAGGGAAACAATGAGCAGTTCTTC; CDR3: CASSVGQGNNEQFF
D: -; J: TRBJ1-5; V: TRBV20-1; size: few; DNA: TGCAGTGCTAGAGATCCGAGGGGCAATCAGCCCCAGCATTTT; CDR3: CSARDPRGNQPQHF
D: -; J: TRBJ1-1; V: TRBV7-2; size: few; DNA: TGTGCCAGCAGCGTAGCAGAGAACACTGAAGCTTTCTTT; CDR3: CASSVAENTEAFF
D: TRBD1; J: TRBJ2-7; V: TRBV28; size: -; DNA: TGTGCCAGCAGGGAAGGGGACAGAAGCTCCTACGAGCAGTACTTC; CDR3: CASREGDRSSYEQYF
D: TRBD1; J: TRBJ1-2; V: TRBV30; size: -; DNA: TGTACCTGGAGTGCCCTGGGACAGGGGACGTATGGCTACACCTTC; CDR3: CTWSALGQGTYGYTF
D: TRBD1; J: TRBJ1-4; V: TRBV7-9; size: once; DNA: TGTGCCAGCAGCGGTAAAGGGGGCCTTCGAGAAAAACTGTTTTTT; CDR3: CASSGKGGLREKLFF
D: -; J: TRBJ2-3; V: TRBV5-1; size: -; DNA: TGCGCCAGCAGCGCCCACAGGGATGGTACAGATACGCAGTATTTT; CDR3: CASSAHRDGTDTQYF
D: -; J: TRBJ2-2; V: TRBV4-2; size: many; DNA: TGTGCCAGCAGCCAAGGGTCTTACCTGAACACCGGGGAGCTGTTTTTT; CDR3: CASSQGSYLNTGELFF
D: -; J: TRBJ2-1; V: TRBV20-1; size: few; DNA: TGCAGTGCTAGAGATTTGGCCAATGAGCAGTTCTTC; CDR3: CSARDLANEQFF
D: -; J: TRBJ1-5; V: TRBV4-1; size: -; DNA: TGCGCCAGCAGCCAATTGGGGGACGCCAATCAGCCCCAGCATTTT; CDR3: CASSQLGDANQPQHF
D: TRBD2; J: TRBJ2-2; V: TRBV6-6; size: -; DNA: TGTGCCAGCAGTTACCTTAGCGGGGGGGCCGCCGGGGAGCTGTTTTTT; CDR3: CASSYLSGGAAGELFF
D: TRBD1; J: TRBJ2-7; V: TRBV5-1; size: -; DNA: TGCGCCAGCACCTCGGGACAGTCCAACGAGCAGTACTTC; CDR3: CASTSGQSNEQYF
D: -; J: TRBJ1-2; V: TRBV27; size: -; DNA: TGTGCCAGCAGTTTAACCTATCAGGGGCTTGGGAACTATGGCTACACCTTC; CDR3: CASSLTYQGLGNYGYTF
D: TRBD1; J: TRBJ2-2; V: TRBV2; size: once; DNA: TGTGCCAGCAGCGAATGGACAGGGGGTACCGGGGAGCTGTTTTTT; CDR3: CASSEWTGGTGELFF
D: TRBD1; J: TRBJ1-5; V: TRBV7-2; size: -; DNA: TGTGCCAGCAGCTTAGTGGGGACAGTCAATCAGCCCCAGCATTTT; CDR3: CASSLVGTVNQPQHF
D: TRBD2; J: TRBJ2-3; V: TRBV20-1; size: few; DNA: TGCAGTGCTAGGTCCCCGTCGGGGGGTTATAACACAGATACGCAGTATTTT; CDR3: CSARSPSGGYNTDTQYF
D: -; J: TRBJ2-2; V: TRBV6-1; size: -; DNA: TGTGCCAGCAGTACCCATAGCGGCTTGGGCGGCACCGGGGAGCTGTTTTTT; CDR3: CASSTHSGLGGTGELFF
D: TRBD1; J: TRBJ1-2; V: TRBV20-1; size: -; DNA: TGCAGTGCTAGAGACCGGGACAGGGATCCTAACTATGGCTACACCTTC; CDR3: CSARDRDRDPNYGYTF